Reported below is one T cell receptor (beta chain). The antigen is not known. The CDR3 spans 15 residues. V was clipped by 4 bases and J by 4 bases, with 15 bases between them. CDR1 and CDR2 (germline): MGHRA, YSYEKL. Libraries were prepared by immunoSEQ multiplex PCR; TCRdb keeps only in-frame clonotypes and omits some of them. The sample has 45,000 to 70,000 clones, roughly three fifths seen once. The data stem from a study of cytotoxic CD8 clonotypes in ibrutinib-treated CLL. About the study: The sample average was approximately 280,000 productive templates and tens of thousands of productive rearrangements. Study results and limitations: Baseline clonality, higher than in age-matched healthy donors, tracked circulating CD8+ T-cell counts.

Source: PBMCs, taken after 24 months of ibrutinib treatment. The source of this sequence is a human donor with chronic lymphocytic leukemia. This chain links TRBV4-1 with TRBJ2-3; D unclear. CDR3 nucleotide sequence: TGCGCCAGCAGCCGGATCCACATCTCCTCAGATACGCAGTATTTT. The encoded protein is CASSRIHISSDTQYF.